The 2 T cell receptor beta chains below come from one sample, sequenced in a study of regulatory T cells in long-lasting Graves disease. Time point denoted: newly diagnosed GD, antithyroid drugs for less than 3 months. The authors made the TCR library using RNA they extracted from PBMCs. CDR3-region Arm-PCR and iRepertoire HTBI primers produced the TCR beta libraries. TCRdb processed the multiplex PCR reads anew with MiXCR; each CDR3 protein has one entry. The table lists some 250,000 distinct CDR3 sequences, roughly 21% of them singletons. Sequenced material: peripheral blood mononuclear cells (PBMCs), taken at new diagnosis, from a patient treated with antithyroid drugs. The receptors derive from a female donor with Graves disease.

This clonotype was recorded many times. The chain couples TRBV20-1 to TRBJ2-7; 10 nucleotides agree with TRBD1. Germline V gene lookup returns CDR1 DFQATT and CDR2 SNEGSKA (reference sequence). With V trimmed by 1 base and J by 7 bases, 7 bases remained unmatched. This CDR3 region has 14 residues. CDR3 protein: CSARGDRGHSEQYF. The CDR3 DNA reads TGCAGTGCTAGAGGGGACAGGGGCCATTCGGAGCAGTACTTC.

To note about this clonotype: A far larger clone is one base from this, pointing to a likely read error. Since no conserved phenylalanine or tryptophan closes the CDR3, a read error is the likely cause. The chain carries TRBV7-8 and TRBJ2-3; TRBD2 aligns across 12 bases. Germline CDR1 and CDR2: SGHVS and FQNEAQ. The trim removed 5 bases at V and 2 bases at J, leaving 11 bases unmatched. The CDR3 is 18 residues long. The CDR3 DNA sequence: TGTGCCAGCAGCGCCCGACCCGGGACTAGCGGGTACACAGATACGCAGTATTTA. Residues: CASSARPGTSGYTDTQYL.